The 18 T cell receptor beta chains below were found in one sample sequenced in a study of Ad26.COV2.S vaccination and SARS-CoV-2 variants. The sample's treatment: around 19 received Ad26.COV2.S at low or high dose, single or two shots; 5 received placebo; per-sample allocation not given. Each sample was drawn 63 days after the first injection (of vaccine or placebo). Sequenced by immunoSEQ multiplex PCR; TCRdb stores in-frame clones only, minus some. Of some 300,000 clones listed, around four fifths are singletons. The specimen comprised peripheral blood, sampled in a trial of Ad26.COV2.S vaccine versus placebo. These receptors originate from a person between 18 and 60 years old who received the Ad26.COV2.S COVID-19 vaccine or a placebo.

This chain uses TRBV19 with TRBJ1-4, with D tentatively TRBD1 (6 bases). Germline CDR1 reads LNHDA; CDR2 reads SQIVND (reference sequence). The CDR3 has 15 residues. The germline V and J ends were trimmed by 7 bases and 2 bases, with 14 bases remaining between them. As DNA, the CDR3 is TGTGCCAGTACCTCGGGGGCAGCGACTAATGAAAAACTGTTTTTT. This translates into CASTSGAATNEKLFF.

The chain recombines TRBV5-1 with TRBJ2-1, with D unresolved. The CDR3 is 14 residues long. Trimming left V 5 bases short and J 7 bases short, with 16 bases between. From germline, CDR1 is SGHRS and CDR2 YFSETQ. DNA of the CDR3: TGCGCCAGCAGTCACTTTGGGGATTTGAATGAGCAGTTCTTC. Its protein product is CASSHFGDLNEQFF.

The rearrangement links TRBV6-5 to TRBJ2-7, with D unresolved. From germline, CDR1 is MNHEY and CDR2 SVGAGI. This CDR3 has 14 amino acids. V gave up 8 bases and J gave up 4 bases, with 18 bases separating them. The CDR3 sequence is CASQSPGEAYEQYF. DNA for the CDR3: TGTGCCAGCCAGAGCCCAGGAGAAGCATACGAGCAGTACTTC.

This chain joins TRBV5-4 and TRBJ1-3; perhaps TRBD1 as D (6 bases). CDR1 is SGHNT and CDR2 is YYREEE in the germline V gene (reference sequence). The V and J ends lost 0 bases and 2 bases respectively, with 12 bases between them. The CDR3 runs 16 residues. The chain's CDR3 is CASSLVGGAPGNTIYF. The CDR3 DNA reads TGTGCCAGCAGCTTGGTGGGGGGCGCGCCTGGAAACACCATATATTTT.

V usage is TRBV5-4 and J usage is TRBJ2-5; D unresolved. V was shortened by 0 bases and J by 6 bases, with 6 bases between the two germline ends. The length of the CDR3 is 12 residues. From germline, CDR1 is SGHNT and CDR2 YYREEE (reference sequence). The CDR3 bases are TGTGCCAGCAGCTTGGGCTCCCAGACCCAGTACTTC. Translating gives CASSLGSQTQYF.

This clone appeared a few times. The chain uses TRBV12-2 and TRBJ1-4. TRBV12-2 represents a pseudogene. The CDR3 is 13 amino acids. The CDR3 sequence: CASRWATNEKLFF. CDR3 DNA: TGTGCAAGTCGCTGGGCAACTAATGAAAAACTGTTTTTT.

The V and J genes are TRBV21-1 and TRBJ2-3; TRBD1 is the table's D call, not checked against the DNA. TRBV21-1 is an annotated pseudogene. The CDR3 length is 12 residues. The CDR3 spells CASQAGPDTQYF. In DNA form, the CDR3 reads TGTGCCAGTCAGGCAGGCCCAGATACGCAGTATTTT.

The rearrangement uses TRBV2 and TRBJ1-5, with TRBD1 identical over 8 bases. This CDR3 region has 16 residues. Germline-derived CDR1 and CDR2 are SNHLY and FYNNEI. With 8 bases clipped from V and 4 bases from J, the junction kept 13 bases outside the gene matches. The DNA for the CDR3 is TGTGCCAGCCGGAGGGTAGGACAGGGCGGTAATCAGCCCCAGCATTTT. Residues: CASRRVGQGGNQPQHF.

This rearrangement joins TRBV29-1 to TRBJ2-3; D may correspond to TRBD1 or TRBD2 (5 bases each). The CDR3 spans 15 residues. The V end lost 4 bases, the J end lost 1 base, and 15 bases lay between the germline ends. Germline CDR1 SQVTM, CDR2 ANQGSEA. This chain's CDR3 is CSVGPWGTGTDTQYF. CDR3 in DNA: TGCAGCGTTGGCCCGTGGGGGACGGGCACAGATACGCAGTATTTT.

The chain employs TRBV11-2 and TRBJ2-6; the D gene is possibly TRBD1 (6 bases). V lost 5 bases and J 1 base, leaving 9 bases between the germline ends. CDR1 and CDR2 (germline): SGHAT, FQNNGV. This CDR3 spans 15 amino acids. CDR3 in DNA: TGTGCCAGCAGCCTCAGGGGTTCTGGGGCCAACGTCCTGACTTTC. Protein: CASSLRGSGANVLTF. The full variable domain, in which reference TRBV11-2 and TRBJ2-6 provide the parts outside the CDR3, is EAGVAQSPRYKIIEKRQSVAFWCNPISGHATLYWYQQILGQGPKLLIQFQNNGVVDDSQLPKDRFSAERLKGVDSTLKIQPAKLEDSAVYLCASSLRGSGANVLTFGAGSRLTVL.

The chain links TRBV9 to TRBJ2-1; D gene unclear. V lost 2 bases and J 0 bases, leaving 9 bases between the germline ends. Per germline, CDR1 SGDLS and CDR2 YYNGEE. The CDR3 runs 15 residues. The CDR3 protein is CASSVQAPSYNEQFF. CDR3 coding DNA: TGTGCCAGCAGCGTTCAGGCCCCCTCCTACAATGAGCAGTTCTTC.

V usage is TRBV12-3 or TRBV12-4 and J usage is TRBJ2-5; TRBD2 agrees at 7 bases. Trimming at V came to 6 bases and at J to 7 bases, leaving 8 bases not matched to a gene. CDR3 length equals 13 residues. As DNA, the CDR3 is TGTGCCAGCAGCGGCGGGGGTAAGGGGACCCAGTACTTC. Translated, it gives CASSGGGKGTQYF.

The CDR3 region is CASSSDSQLYSEAFF. Here the CDR3 DNA reads TGTGCCAGCAGTTCGGACAGCCAACTTTATTCTGAAGCTTTCTTT. The gene calls are TRBV27 and TRBJ1-1, with D maybe TRBD1 (6 bases). The ends were cut back, 4 bases at V and 6 bases at J, with 18 bases in the middle. The CDR3 loop spans 15 amino acids. Per the germline V gene, CDR1 is MNHEY and CDR2 is SMNVEV (reference sequence).

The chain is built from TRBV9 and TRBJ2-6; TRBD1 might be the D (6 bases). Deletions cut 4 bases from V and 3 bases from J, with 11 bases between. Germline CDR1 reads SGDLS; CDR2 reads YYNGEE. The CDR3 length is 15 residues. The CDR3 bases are TGTGCCAGCAGCCGCCAGGGGAGTGGGGCCAACGTCCTGACTTTC. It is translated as CASSRQGSGANVLTF.

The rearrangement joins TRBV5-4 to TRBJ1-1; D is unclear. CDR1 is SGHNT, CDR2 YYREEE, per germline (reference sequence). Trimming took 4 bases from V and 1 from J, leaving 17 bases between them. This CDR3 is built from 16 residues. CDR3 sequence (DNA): TGTGCCAGCAGCCCATACACAATAGCCCCGAACACTGAAGCTTTCTTT. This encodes CASSPYTIAPNTEAFF. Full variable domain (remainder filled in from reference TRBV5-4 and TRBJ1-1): ETGVTQSPTHLIKTRGQQVTLRCSSQSGHNTVSWYQQALGQGPQFIFQYYREEENGRGNFPPRFSGLQFPNYSSELNVNALELDDSALYLCASSPYTIAPNTEAFFGQGTRLTVV.

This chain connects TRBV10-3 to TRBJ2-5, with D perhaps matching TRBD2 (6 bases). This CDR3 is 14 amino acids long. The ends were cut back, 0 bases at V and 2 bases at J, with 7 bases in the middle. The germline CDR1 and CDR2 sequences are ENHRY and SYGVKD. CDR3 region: CAISESGGQETQYF. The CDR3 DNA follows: TGTGCCATCAGTGAGTCGGGAGGACAAGAGACCCAGTACTTC.

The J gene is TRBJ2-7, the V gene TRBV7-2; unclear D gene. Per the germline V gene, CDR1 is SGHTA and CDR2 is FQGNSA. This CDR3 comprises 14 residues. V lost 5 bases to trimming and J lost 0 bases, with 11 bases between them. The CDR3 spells CASSPMGSSYEQYF. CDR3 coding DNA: TGTGCCAGCAGCCCTATGGGCAGCTCCTACGAGCAGTACTTC. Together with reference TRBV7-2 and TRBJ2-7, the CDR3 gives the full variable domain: GAGVSQSPSNKVTEKGKDVELRCDPISGHTALYWYRQSLGQGLEFLIYFQGNSAPDKSGLPSDRFSAERTGGSVSTLTIQRTQQEDSAVYLCASSPMGSSYEQYFGPGTRLTVT.

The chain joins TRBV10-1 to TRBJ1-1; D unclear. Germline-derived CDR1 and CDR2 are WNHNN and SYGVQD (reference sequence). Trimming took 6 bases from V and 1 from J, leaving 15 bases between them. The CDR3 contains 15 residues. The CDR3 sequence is CASSLSSRENTEAFF. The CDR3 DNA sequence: TGCGCCAGCAGCCTCTCCTCCCGGGAGAACACTGAAGCTTTCTTT.